This TCR beta chain stems from a study of blood T cell repertoires in COVID-19. Trimming pared 2 bases from V and 0 bases from J, leaving 8 bases between. The CDR3 has 14 amino acids. The germline V gene has CDR1 SQVTM and CDR2 ANQGSEA. TCRdb's table, derived via immunoSEQ multiplex PCR, lists solely in-frame clones and lacks some. Found here are roughly 250,000 clones, approximately 90% of them singletons; the top ten hold under 6.5%. This rearrangement joins TRBV29-1 to TRBJ2-1, with D uncertain. The receptor was isolated from a woman aged 25 to 39 with acute COVID-19. Input material: PBMCs or T cells enriched from blood (not recorded which). The CDR3 is CSVETPSSYNEQFF. In DNA form, the CDR3 reads TGCAGCGTTGAAACGCCGAGCTCCTACAATGAGCAGTTCTTC.